This T cell receptor beta chain was sequenced for a study of Ad26.COV2.S vaccination and SARS-CoV-2 variants. Study-level findings and limits: Quantification of TCR breadth and depth may have yielded underestimates of total T cell responses. People who got the vaccine or the placebo had similar non-spike TCR breadth. Substantial response breadth was reportedly seen for spike-specific CD8+ and CD4+ T cells after vaccination. Vaccine recipients showed a spike-specific TCR breadth that was higher than in placebo recipients.

The table lists this clone with a count of one. No antigen is known for it. Libraries were prepared by immunoSEQ multiplex PCR; TCRdb keeps only in-frame clonotypes and omits some of them. The sample lists roughly 140,000 clones, about nine tenths occurring once. CDR1 and CDR2 (germline): GTSNPN, SVGIG (reference sequence). Trimming took 5 bases from V and 6 from J; bases not matched to a gene: 8. This CDR3 is built from 14 residues. The clonotype comes from a human donor who had recovered from COVID-19. Sequencing used peripheral blood, obtained after recovery from COVID-19. The genes are TRBV30 and TRBJ2-3, with 10 bases fitting TRBD1. In DNA, the CDR3 is TGTGCCTGGGAAACCGGGACAGGGGAGGATACGCAGTATTTT. It encodes CAWETGTGEDTQYF.